Listed here are 27 T cell receptor beta chains from one sample, sequenced in a study of T-cell reconstitution after alpha-beta-depleted transplantation in children. This sample's TCRbeta library carried unique molecular identifier barcodes. TCRdb redid the calling of the PCR reads with MiXCR, one entry per CDR3 protein. Altogether approximately 210,000 distinct CDR3 sequences are present, more than 14% being singletons, with the ten largest covering approximately 13%. Source: PBMCs from the stem cell graft donor, taken from the stem cell graft. The receptors originated from a human donor who donated a stem cell graft to a child with acute lymphoblastic leukemia.

The chain carries TRBV2 and TRBJ1-5, with TRBD1 matching over 7 bases. Germline values: CDR1 SNHLY, CDR2 FYNNEI. Trimming took 5 bases from V and 6 from J; bases not matched to a gene: 13. The CDR3 has 16 amino acids. The CDR3 sequence is CASSSRQGGRRQPQHF. In nucleotides, the CDR3 is TGTGCCAGCAGTTCTCGACAGGGAGGAAGGCGTCAGCCCCAGCATTTT.

This clonotype was observed at least ten times. The chain links TRBV4-2 to TRBJ2-3, with 10 bases matching TRBD2. Germline V CDR1 and CDR2: LGHNA, YNFKEQ. There are 17 residues in the CDR3. V was clipped by 0 bases and J by 1 base; unmatched bases: 4. This chain's CDR3 is CASSQDLAGEGTDTQYF. DNA for the CDR3: TGTGCCAGCAGCCAAGATCTAGCGGGAGAGGGCACAGATACGCAGTATTTT.

This clonotype has a count of ten or more. This rearrangement joins TRBV5-1 to TRBJ1-5; possible D gene TRBD1, 6 bases. Between the trimmed V and J ends, which lost 7 bases and 8 bases, there was a span of 19 bases. CDR3 length: 14 residues. Germline loops: CDR1 SGHRS, CDR2 YFSETQ. The CDR3 sequence: CASAVGGRQEPQHF. The CDR3 coding sequence is TGCGCCAGCGCGGTGGGGGGCCGGCAGGAGCCCCAGCATTTT.

The sample holds a few counts of this clonotype. This chain joins TRBV20-1 and TRBJ1-1; D is undetermined. Trimming stripped 8 bases from V and 0 bases from J, with 13 bases between. This CDR3 contains 13 residues. Germline loops: CDR1 DFQATT, CDR2 SNEGSKA (reference sequence). The CDR3 nucleotides read TGCAGTCCTGGCCGAGGATTGAACACTGAAGCTTTCTTT. The encoded protein is CSPGRGLNTEAFF.

At least ten counts were recorded for this clonotype. This chain connects TRBV11-2 to TRBJ2-1; 9 bases are a match to TRBD1. Germline V gene sequence: CDR1 SGHAT, CDR2 FQNNGV. The CDR3 is 18 residues long. V trimming: 4 bases; J trimming: 2 bases; junction bases outside the gene matches: 12. In nucleotides, the CDR3 is TGTGCCAGCAGCTCCTTGCGGGGACAGGGAACCACCTACAATGAGCAGTTCTTC. Translated, it gives CASSSLRGQGTTYNEQFF.

V usage is TRBV11-1 and J usage is TRBJ2-1, with a weak D call TRBD1 (6 bases). The V end was cut by 5 bases, the J end by 9 bases, with 23 bases between. This CDR3 is built from 16 residues. The germline gives CDR1 SGHAT, CDR2 FQDESV (reference sequence). CDR3 in DNA: TGTGCCAGCAGCCGAGGTCGGACAGCCGAGGACGCTGAGCAGTTCTTC. Encoded protein: CASSRGRTAEDAEQFF.

This clonotype was picked up many times. V is TRBV14 and J is TRBJ1-1; no clear D. The CDR3 contains 15 residues. Trimming pared 2 bases from V and 6 bases from J, leaving 16 bases between. Germline V gives CDR1 SGHDN, CDR2 FVKESK. The CDR3 coding sequence is TGTGCCAGCAGCCAAAGCCGGGCAAGGCTGGCTGAAGCTTTCTTT. Its translation is CASSQSRARLAEAFF.

This clonotype was seen repeatedly, ten times or more. This sequence joins TRBV20-1 and TRBJ2-7; 11 bases fit TRBD2. Germline CDR1 reads DFQATT; CDR2 reads SNEGSKA (reference sequence). V dropped 5 bases and J dropped 0; count of bases not matched to a gene: 3. CDR3 length: 14 residues. The CDR3 reads CSASSGRLSYEQYF. In DNA, the CDR3 is TGCAGTGCTTCTAGCGGGAGGCTCTCCTACGAGCAGTACTTC.

This clonotype was observed many times. The V call is TRBV3-1, the J call TRBJ2-6; TRBD1 agrees at 9 bases. In germline, CDR1 is LGHDT, CDR2 YNNKEL (reference sequence). The CDR3 consists of 17 residues. The V gene end was trimmed by 4 bases and the J gene end by 2 bases; junction bases not matched to a gene: 6. For the CDR3, the DNA is TGTGCCAGCAGCCCCCGGACAGGGGAAGCTGGGGCCAACGTCCTGACTTTC. It encodes CASSPRTGEAGANVLTF.

This clonotype has just a few counts. The chain couples TRBV29-1 to TRBJ2-1, with 8 positions matching TRBD1. Trimming took 5 bases from V and 7 from J; bases not matched to a gene: 4. The germline CDR1 and CDR2 sequences are SQVTM and ANQGSEA. The CDR3 has 12 amino acids. CDR3 sequence: CSVRTGRNEQFF. The CDR3 DNA is TGCAGCGTTAGGACAGGGAGGAATGAGCAGTTCTTC.

This clonotype was counted at least ten times. The J gene is TRBJ2-5, the V gene TRBV7-9, with D perhaps TRBD2 (6 bases). Germline-derived CDR1 and CDR2 are SEHNR and FQNEAQ (reference sequence). The V end was cut by 5 bases, the J end by 5 bases, with 24 bases between. The CDR3 totals 17 residues. CDR3 sequence (DNA): TGTGCCAGCAGCCCGGGGGTCGGGCCAGCGGGCGGGGAGACCCAGTACTTC. Translated, it gives CASSPGVGPAGGETQYF. Full variable domain (missing parts from reference TRBV7-9 and TRBJ2-5): DTGVSQNPRHKITKRGQNVTFRCDPISEHNRLYWYRQTLGQGPEFLTYFQNEAQLEKSRLLSDRFSAERPKGSFSTLEIQRTEQGDSAMYLCASSPGVGPAGGETQYFGPGTRLLVL.

The J gene is TRBJ2-7, the V gene TRBV20-1; 9 nucleotides agree with TRBD2. Germline CDR1 reads DFQATT; CDR2 reads SNEGSKA (reference sequence). There are 18 residues in the CDR3. Trimming took 2 bases from V and 3 from J; bases not matched to a gene: 17. This chain's CDR3 is CSARPSGLAPKSRYEQYF. The CDR3 nucleotides are TGCAGTGCTAGACCCTCTGGACTAGCGCCTAAATCCCGCTACGAGCAGTACTTC.

This clonotype has a count of ten or more. J is TRBJ2-3 and V is TRBV5-1, with D possibly being TRBD2 (6 bases). Germline lookup yields CDR1 SGHRS and CDR2 YFSETQ. The V end was cut by 7 bases, the J end by 0 bases, with 9 bases between. This CDR3 region has 13 residues. The CDR3 DNA sequence: TGCGCCAGCGTCGCGGGAAGCACAGATACGCAGTATTTT. This codes for CASVAGSTDTQYF.

This clonotype has at least ten counts. The chain couples TRBV5-1 to TRBJ2-7; D is possibly TRBD2 (5 bases). Germline V CDR1 and CDR2: SGHRS, YFSETQ. The CDR3 has 13 residues. Between the trimmed V and J ends, which lost 0 bases and 9 bases, there was a span of 13 bases. CDR3 sequence reads: CASSLAYGEGQYF. CDR3 nucleotide sequence: TGCGCCAGCAGCTTGGCCTACGGTGAGGGGCAGTACTTC. Full variable domain (rest looked up from reference TRBV5-1 and TRBJ2-7): KAGVTQTPRYLIKTRGQQVTLSCSPISGHRSVSWYQQTPGQGLQFLFEYFSETQRNKGNFPGRFSGRQFSNSRSEMNVSTLELGDSALYLCASSLAYGEGQYFGPGTRLTVT.

In its sample, this clonotype was seen many times. The genes are TRBV10-3 and TRBJ2-1; a possible D gene is TRBD2 (6 bases). The CDR3 is made up of 14 amino acids. V lost 5 bases and J lost 0, with 8 bases in between. Per germline, CDR1 ENHRY and CDR2 SYGVKD. CDR3 region: CAISTGSSYNEQFF. The CDR3 DNA follows: TGTGCCATCAGTACCGGGAGCTCCTACAATGAGCAGTTCTTC.

This clonotype was seen at least ten times. V and J are TRBV4-2 and TRBJ2-1; D remains ambiguous. This CDR3 is 18 amino acids long. The germline gives CDR1 LGHNA, CDR2 YNFKEQ. The V and J ends lost 5 bases and 2 bases respectively, with 22 bases between them. This chain's CDR3 is CASSIESSRPSPYNEQFF. The CDR3 DNA follows: TGTGCCAGCAGCATCGAGTCTTCCAGACCCTCCCCCTACAATGAGCAGTTCTTC.

A word on this clonotype: A much larger clone differs from this one at a single base, so this may be a read error. The chain couples TRBV5-1 to TRBJ2-7; a weak D match, TRBD1 (6 bases). The CDR3 totals 13 residues. CDR1 and CDR2 from the germline V gene are SGHRS and YFSETQ. Trimming removed 2 bases from V and 3 bases from J, with 9 bases in between. The CDR3 region is CASSFDRSYEQYF. The DNA for the CDR3 is TGCGCCAGCAGCTTTGACAGGAGCTACGAGCAGTACTTC.

The rearrangement uses TRBV7-2 and TRBJ2-3, with a weak D call TRBD2 (6 bases). V was cut by 1 base and J by 4 bases, with 15 bases left in between. Germline CDR1 SGHTA, CDR2 FQGNSA. This CDR3 region has 16 residues. DNA of the CDR3: TGTGCCAGCAGCTTAGTTCCCGCGGGGATCGCAGATACGCAGTATTTT. Its translation: CASSLVPAGIADTQYF.

The sample holds many counts of this clonotype. The CDR3 spells CSAKKVGGQETQYF. The DNA of the CDR3 is TGCAGTGCTAAAAAAGTCGGGGGCCAAGAGACCCAGTACTTC. This sequence joins TRBV20-1 and TRBJ2-5; D might be TRBD2 (6 bases). The CDR3 totals 14 residues. The ends were cut back, 4 bases at V and 1 base at J, with 13 bases in the middle. The germline V gene has CDR1 DFQATT and CDR2 SNEGSKA (reference sequence).

This clonotype was recorded at least ten times. The rearrangement links TRBV6-5 to TRBJ2-7; D not certain. The V gene lost 2 bases and the J gene lost 9 bases, with 17 bases spanning the gap. Germline values: CDR1 MNHEY, CDR2 SVGAGI. The CDR3 contains 14 residues. As DNA, the CDR3 is TGTGCCAGCAGTTACGGCCAACATAATAATCCGCAGTACTTC. It is translated as CASSYGQHNNPQYF.

There are many counts of this clonotype. The chain couples TRBV5-1 to TRBJ2-5, with D tentatively TRBD1 or TRBD2 (5 bases each). The ends were cut back, 5 bases at V and 0 bases at J, with 11 bases in the middle. In germline, CDR1 is SGHRS, CDR2 YFSETQ. The CDR3 runs 14 residues. The CDR3 region is CASRPGLNQETQYF. CDR3 DNA: TGCGCCAGCAGGCCGGGGCTGAACCAAGAGACCCAGTACTTC.

This clonotype has at least ten counts. This chain uses TRBV3-1 with TRBJ2-2, with D possibly being TRBD2 (5 bases). V shed 0 bases and J shed 4 bases, with 9 bases lying between them. CDR3 length: 15 residues. CDR1 is LGHDT and CDR2 is YNNKEL in the germline V gene (reference sequence). Here the CDR3 DNA reads TGTGCCAGCAGCCAAGAGCCTAGCCGCACCGGGGAGCTGTTTTTT. Residues: CASSQEPSRTGELFF.

This clonotype occurred once. Possible read error: a much larger clone is one base away. Because it lacks the conserved phenylalanine or tryptophan at the end, this CDR3 is likely a read error. The CDR3 DNA follows: TGTGCCAGCAGCCCAAATCGCGGGGGTAATGAAAAACTGTTTTTA. Protein sequence: CASSPNRGGNEKLFL. The chain has TRBV7-6 and TRBJ1-4; D might be TRBD1 (5 bases). This CDR3 spans 15 amino acids. With 5 bases removed from V and 4 bases from J, the gap between germline ends came to 14 bases. Germline V gives CDR1 SGHVS, CDR2 FNYEAQ.

This clonotype was detected many times. The chain joins TRBV10-3 to TRBJ1-5, with a possible D match to TRBD1 (5 bases). This CDR3 is built from 12 residues. V was trimmed by 0 bases and J by 9 bases, leaving 6 bases between them. Germline CDR1 and CDR2: ENHRY and SYGVKD. The CDR3 reads CAISESGGPQHF. The DNA for the CDR3 is TGTGCCATCAGTGAGTCCGGGGGGCCCCAGCATTTT.

This clonotype was observed at least ten times. This chain joins TRBV20-1 and TRBJ2-1; 8 bases map to TRBD2. CDR1 is DFQATT and CDR2 is SNEGSKA in the germline V gene (reference sequence). The CDR3 is 16 amino acids. With V trimmed by 2 bases and J by 6 bases, 12 bases remained unmatched. The CDR3 DNA follows: TGCAGTGCTAGACCTCCCACGGCTAGCGGGCCCAATGAGCAGTTCTTC. Its protein is CSARPPTASGPNEQFF.

This clonotype was detected a few times. This chain uses TRBV29-1 with TRBJ2-7; 8 bases are shared with TRBD1. This CDR3 has 15 residues. Germline V gene sequence: CDR1 SQVTM, CDR2 ANQGSEA. Unmatched junction bases numbered 7, after V lost 1 base and J lost 2 bases. The CDR3 here is CSVEAPDREPYEQYF. Written as DNA, the CDR3 is TGCAGCGTTGAAGCCCCGGACAGGGAACCCTACGAGCAGTACTTC.

The rearrangement joins TRBV7-9 to TRBJ2-7, with D hard to call. The germline V gene has CDR1 SEHNR and CDR2 FQNEAQ (reference sequence). The CDR3 totals 14 residues. The V and J ends lost 5 bases and 0 bases respectively, with 11 bases between them. CDR3 coding DNA: TGTGCCAGCAGCCAGTCGGCGAGCTCCTACGAGCAGTACTTC. This encodes CASSQSASSYEQYF.